The clone carrying this T cell receptor (beta chain) was seen a handful of times. The antigen remains unidentified. This specimen belongs to a study of blood T cells in healthy people across ages. Donors were healthy Caucasian individuals from Russia aged about 6 to 90. Study-wide points: The percentage of naive T cells correlated strongly with TCR beta diversity. The recorded TCR beta diversity per million T cells decreased in a roughly linear manner with age.

A second about 6 to 12 cycle PCR used barcoded and J-beta primers. TCRdb called the 5' RACE reads again in MiXCR, with one record for every CDR3 protein. Seen here are 850,000 to 1,300,000 distinct CDR3 sequences, over 35% observed once, and the top ten hold approximately 17%. This receptor was taken from a woman aged 60-75 years in good health. The sample was blood.

CDR3 region: CASSPGGVNEQFF. DNA for the CDR3: TGTGCCAGCTCACCAGGTGGAGTGAATGAGCAGTTCTTC. The rearrangement links TRBV18 to TRBJ2-1, with no clear D. Trimming cost V 2 bases and J 7 bases, with 9 bases left between them. The CDR3 covers 13 residues. The germline CDR1 and CDR2 sequences are KGHSH and LQKENI.